The entry below gives a single T cell receptor beta chain sequence along with its context. The data are from a study of shared clonotypes between healthy human individuals. Several immunoSEQ plates held equal portions of the genomic DNA taken from each subset. Researchers sequenced unsorted PBMC DNA using ten immunoSEQ deep assay plates. The method was immunoSEQ multiplex PCR; TCRdb's version includes in-frame clones alone and lacks a portion of them. The sample shows more than 400,000 clones, approximately 82% of them seen only once. The donors were adults (healthy and HIV-negative) with no recent acute infections or vaccinations. Sequenced material: PBMCs. This clonotype originated in a woman between 40 and 50 years old in good health. Some clones in this sample may be carry-over from other donors' samples.

In nucleotides, the CDR3 is TGTGCCAGCAGCCCGCCCGGACTAGCGGAGAGCCCAGATACGCAGTATTTT. Its translation: CASSPPGLAESPDTQYF. This chain uses TRBV5-4 with TRBJ2-3; 10 bases match TRBD2. The CDR3 runs 17 residues. Germline loops: CDR1 SGHNT, CDR2 YYREEE (reference sequence). Losses at the gene ends were 4 bases for V and 4 bases for J; bases not matched to a gene: 12.